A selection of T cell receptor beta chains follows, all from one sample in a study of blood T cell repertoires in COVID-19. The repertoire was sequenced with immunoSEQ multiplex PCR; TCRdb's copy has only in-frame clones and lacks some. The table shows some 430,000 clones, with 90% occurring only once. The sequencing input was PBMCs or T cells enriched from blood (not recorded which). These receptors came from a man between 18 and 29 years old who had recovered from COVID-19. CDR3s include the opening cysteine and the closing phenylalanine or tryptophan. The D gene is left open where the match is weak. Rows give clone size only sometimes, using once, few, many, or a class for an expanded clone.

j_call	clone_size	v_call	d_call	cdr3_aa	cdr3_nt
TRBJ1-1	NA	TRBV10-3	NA	CAISESHTPGGAFF	TGTGCCATCAGTGAGTCTCACACCCCCGGGGGAGCTTTCTTT
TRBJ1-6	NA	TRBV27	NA	CASSLYGPRDSPLHF	TGTGCCAGCAGTTTATACGGACCGCGGGATTCACCCCTCCACTTT
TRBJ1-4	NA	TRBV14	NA	CASSQRSNEKLFF	TGTGCCAGCAGCCAACGGTCTAATGAAAAACTGTTTTTT
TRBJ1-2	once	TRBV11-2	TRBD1	CASSLDSGGFYGYTF	TGTGCCAGCAGCTTAGATTCAGGGGGCTTCTATGGCTACACCTTC
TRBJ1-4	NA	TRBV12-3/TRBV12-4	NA	CASSSFNEKLFF	TGTGCCAGCAGTTCCTTTAATGAAAAACTGTTTTTT
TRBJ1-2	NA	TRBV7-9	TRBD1	CASSLKGADYGYTF	TGTGCCAGCAGCTTAAAGGGGGCGGACTATGGCTACACCTTC
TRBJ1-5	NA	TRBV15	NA	CATSRDETNQPQHF	TGTGCCACCAGCAGAGATGAGACTAATCAGCCCCAGCATTTT
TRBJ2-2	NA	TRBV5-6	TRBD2	CASSFSTSDAGELFF	TGTGCCAGCAGCTTTTCGACTAGCGACGCCGGGGAGCTGTTTTTT
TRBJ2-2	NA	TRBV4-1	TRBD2	CASSQDRGSAGELFF	TGCGCCAGCAGCCAAGACCGCGGGAGCGCCGGGGAGCTGTTTTTT
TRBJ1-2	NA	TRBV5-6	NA	CASSLGDKVGYGYTF	TGTGCCAGCAGCTTGGGGGACAAAGTGGGGTATGGCTACACCTTC
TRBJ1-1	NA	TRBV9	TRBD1	CASSPGQGATEAFF	TGTGCCAGCAGCCCCGGACAGGGGGCAACTGAAGCTTTCTTT
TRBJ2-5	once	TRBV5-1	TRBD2	CASSTHGGFQETQYF	TGCGCCAGCAGCACCCACGGGGGGTTCCAGGAGACCCAGTACTTC
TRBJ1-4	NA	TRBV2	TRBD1	CASMKGAKLFF	TGTGCCAGCATGAAGGGGGCGAAACTGTTTTTT
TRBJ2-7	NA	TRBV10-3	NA	CAISESRGSYEQYF	TGTGCCATCAGTGAGTCCCGGGGGAGCTACGAGCAGTACTTC
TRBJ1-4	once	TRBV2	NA	CATRGSNEKLFF	TGTGCCACCCGGGGTAGTAATGAAAAACTGTTTTTT
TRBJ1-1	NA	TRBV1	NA	CTSSQSALVTEAFF	TGCACCAGCAGCCAGAGTGCACTCGTTACTGAAGCTTTCTTT
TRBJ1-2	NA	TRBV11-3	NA	CASSDLVGANYGYTF	TGTGCCAGCAGCGACCTGGTTGGGGCGAACTATGGCTACACCTTC
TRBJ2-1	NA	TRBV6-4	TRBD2	CASSAYPGGPYNEQFF	TGTGCCAGCAGTGCTTACCCGGGGGGGCCCTACAATGAGCAGTTCTTC
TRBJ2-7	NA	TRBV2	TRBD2	CASNGVLGTSSEQYF	TGTGCCAGCAATGGTGTTTTGGGGACTAGCTCCGAGCAGTACTTC
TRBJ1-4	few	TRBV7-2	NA	CASSFNTYEKLFF	TGTGCCAGCAGCTTTAATACATATGAAAAACTGTTTTTT
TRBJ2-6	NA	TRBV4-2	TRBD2	CASSQDRLAGLAGANVLTF	TGTGCCAGCAGCCAAGATAGGCTAGCGGGGCTGGCTGGGGCCAACGTCCTGACTTTC
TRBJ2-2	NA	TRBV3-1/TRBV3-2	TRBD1	CASSPQGGNTGELFF	TGTGCCAGCAGCCCACAGGGGGGTAACACCGGGGAGCTGTTTTTT
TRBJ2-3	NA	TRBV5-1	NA	CASSLPGTSTDTQYF	TGCGCCAGCAGCTTGCCGGGGACTAGCACAGATACGCAGTATTTT
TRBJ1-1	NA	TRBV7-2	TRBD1	CASSLSQGALTEAFF	TGTGCCAGCAGCTTATCGCAGGGGGCGTTAACTGAAGCTTTCTTT
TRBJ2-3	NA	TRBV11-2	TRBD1	CASSLDLLTGGADTQYF	TGTGCCAGCAGCTTAGATCTGTTGACAGGGGGAGCAGATACGCAGTATTTT
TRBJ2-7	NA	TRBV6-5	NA	CASSSPGRGDYEQYF	TGTGCCAGCAGTTCCCCCGGGCGGGGCGATTACGAGCAGTACTTC
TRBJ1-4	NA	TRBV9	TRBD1	CASSVGDRSRSTNEKLFF	TGTGCCAGCAGCGTAGGGGACAGGTCAAGGTCAACTAATGAAAAACTGTTTTTT
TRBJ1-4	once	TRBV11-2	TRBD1	CASSLVPRDSPTNEKLFF	TGTGCCAGCAGCTTAGTCCCTAGGGACAGCCCAACTAATGAAAAACTGTTTTTT
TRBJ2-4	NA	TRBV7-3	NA	CASSRDINIQYF	TGTGCCAGCAGTCGGGACATAAACATTCAGTACTTC
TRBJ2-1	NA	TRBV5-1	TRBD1	CASSWGQHYNEQFF	TGCGCCAGCAGCTGGGGACAGCATTACAATGAGCAGTTCTTC
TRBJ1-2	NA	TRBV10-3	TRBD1	CAISGDRGEIGVGYTF	TGTGCCATCAGCGGGGACAGGGGGGAGATAGGAGTTGGCTACACCTTC
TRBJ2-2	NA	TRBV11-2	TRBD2	CASSPPLAANTGELFF	TGTGCCAGCAGCCCGCCACTAGCGGCGAACACCGGGGAGCTGTTTTTT
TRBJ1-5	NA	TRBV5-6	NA	CASSLEGRVTQPQHF	TGTGCCAGCAGCTTGGAGGGCAGGGTGACTCAGCCCCAGCATTTT
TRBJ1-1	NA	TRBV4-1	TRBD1	CASSPGQGYTEAFF	TGCGCCAGCAGCCCCGGACAGGGATACACTGAAGCTTTCTTT